One sample yielded the 20 T cell receptor beta chains listed below, sequenced in a study of blood T cell repertoires in COVID-19. Assay: immunoSEQ multiplex PCR; the TCRdb copy retains only in-frame clones and omits some. The sample lists tens of thousands of clones; approximately 84% were seen once. Sequenced sample: peripheral blood. Every receptor here comes from a man in his sixties or seventies with COVID-19, enrolled during active disease.

CDR3 protein: CASSSRGDAVPQHF. The CDR3 DNA reads TGTGCCAGCAGTAGCCGGGGGGATGCGGTGCCCCAGCATTTT. The genes are TRBV27 and TRBJ1-5, with D possibly TRBD1 on 5 matching bases. Germline loops: CDR1 MNHEY, CDR2 SMNVEV (reference sequence). The CDR3 is made up of 14 amino acids. Trimming stripped 5 bases from V and 9 bases from J, with 17 bases between.

The chain joins TRBV7-2 to TRBJ2-6, with 9 bases identical to TRBD2. From germline, CDR1 is SGHTA and CDR2 FQGNSA. The CDR3 sequence is 18 residues long. The J segment lost 0 bases and the V segment lost 2 bases, leaving 5 bases of the junction unmatched. This chain's CDR3 is CASSLIPSGISGANVLTF. The CDR3, as DNA: TGTGCCAGCAGCTTAATTCCTAGCGGGATCTCTGGGGCCAACGTCCTGACTTTC.

A note on this clone: Other nucleotide sequences in the sample specify the same CDR3. This chain connects TRBV11-2 to TRBJ2-7, with 7 bases aligning to TRBD1. This CDR3 comprises 14 residues. From germline, CDR1 is SGHAT and CDR2 FQNNGV. V was pared by 3 bases and J by 1 base, with 3 bases of the junction left unmatched. Here the CDR3 reads CASSFGTASYEQYF. The CDR3 DNA follows: TGTGCCAGCAGCTTCGGGACAGCGTCCTACGAGCAGTACTTC.

This clone was recorded at least ten times. This chain joins TRBV10-1 and TRBJ2-2; TRBD2 aligns across 13 bases. Per germline, CDR1 WNHNN and CDR2 SYGVQD (reference sequence). Unmatched junction bases numbered 7, after V lost 2 bases and J lost 4 bases. CDR3 size: 18 residues. CDR3 DNA: TGCGCCAGCAGTGAGGGTGGACTAGCGGGAGTGAGCACCGGGGAGCTGTTTTTT. It codes for CASSEGGLAGVSTGELFF.

This clone occurred a few times. The CDR3 bases are TGTGCCAGCAGCTTAGCCGGACTCCTCTACGAGCAGTACTTC. Residues: CASSLAGLLYEQYF. This chain connects TRBV11-2 to TRBJ2-7; D is perhaps TRBD2 (5 bases). The CDR3 has 14 residues. V lost 1 base and J lost 3, with 10 bases in between. CDR1 is SGHAT, CDR2 FQNNGV, per germline. Filled out from reference TRBV11-2 and TRBJ2-7, the complete variable domain reads EAGVAQSPRYKIIEKRQSVAFWCNPISGHATLYWYQQILGQGPKLLIQFQNNGVVDDSQLPKDRFSAERLKGVDSTLKIQPAKLEDSAVYLCASSLAGLLYEQYFGPGTRLTVT.

The V gene is TRBV5-1, the J gene TRBJ2-5; 9 nucleotides line up with TRBD2. The germline CDR1 and CDR2 sequences are SGHRS and YFSETQ. V shed 3 bases and J 4 bases; nucleotides not matched to a gene: 7. The CDR3 totals 15 residues. The CDR3 sequence: CASSSGTAGGETQYF. Here the CDR3 DNA reads TGCGCCAGCAGCTCCGGGACAGCGGGGGGAGAGACCCAGTACTTC.

The chain links TRBV7-2 to TRBJ1-5; 7 nucleotides agree with TRBD1. This CDR3 contains 16 residues. Germline V gene lookup returns CDR1 SGHTA and CDR2 FQGNSA. Unmatched junction bases numbered 12, after V lost 4 bases and J lost 6 bases. In nucleotides, the CDR3 is TGTGCCAGCAGCTCAGCAGCGGGCAGGGGGATTCAGCCCCAGCATTTT. This codes for CASSSAAGRGIQPQHF.

The genes are TRBV28 and TRBJ1-5; D gene unclear. The V end lost 3 bases, the J end lost 7 bases, and 10 bases lay between the germline ends. The CDR3 length is 13 residues. CDR1 is MDHEN, CDR2 SYDVKM, per germline. The DNA for the CDR3 is TGTGCCAGCAGTTTTTTATTGAGGCAGCCCCAGCATTTT. Translating it yields CASSFLLRQPQHF.

The chain uses TRBV6-5 and TRBJ1-3; D is unclear. Trimming stripped 10 bases from V and 0 bases from J, with 7 bases between. The CDR3 sequence is 12 residues long. Germline CDR1 is MNHEY and CDR2 is SVGAGI. The CDR3 bases are TGTGCCATTTCGTTCTCTGGAAACACCATATATTTT. This translates into CAISFSGNTIYF.

The chain links TRBV19 to TRBJ1-3; D is uncertain. The CDR3 has 15 residues. Deletions cut 7 bases from V and 0 bases from J, with 13 bases between. Germline CDR1 is LNHDA and CDR2 is SQIVND (reference sequence). In nucleotides, the CDR3 is TGTGCCAGTACCCCAAGTCACAGCTCTGGAAACACCATATATTTT. Protein product: CASTPSHSSGNTIYF.

This chain links TRBV28 with TRBJ1-5; 9 bases fit TRBD1. The trim removed 7 bases at V and 6 bases at J, leaving 7 bases unmatched. Germline assignment: CDR1 MDHEN and CDR2 SYDVKM. The CDR3 length is 14 residues. Written as DNA, the CDR3 is TGTGCCAGCAATTGGGACAGGGTTGGTCAGCCCCAGCATTTT. It codes for CASNWDRVGQPQHF.

J is TRBJ1-2 and V is TRBV27; D is perhaps TRBD1 (6 bases). The CDR3 is 17 residues long. V gave up 2 bases and J gave up 4 bases, with 20 bases separating them. Germline V gene data show CDR1 as MNHEY and CDR2 as SMNVEV (reference sequence). CDR3 region: CASSLGGPFLGVYGYTF. The DNA for the CDR3 is TGTGCCAGCAGTTTAGGGGGCCCGTTTTTAGGGGTCTATGGCTACACCTTC.

A single count supports this clone. The chain carries TRBV18 and TRBJ1-5, with TRBD1 as a possible D gene (6 bases). With 6 bases removed from V and 3 bases from J, the gap between germline ends came to 12 bases. Germline V gene sequence: CDR1 KGHSH, CDR2 LQKENI. The CDR3 runs 14 residues. Written as DNA, the CDR3 is TGTGCCAGCTCCCTACAGGGTTACAATCAGCCCCAGCATTTT. This codes for CASSLQGYNQPQHF.

The chain combines TRBV3-1 (or the pseudogene TRBV3-2) with TRBJ1-2, with D uncertain. Trimming took 4 bases from V and 1 from J, leaving 10 bases between them. This CDR3 is built from 14 residues. CDR1 LGHDT and CDR2 YNNKEL come from the germline V gene (reference sequence). This CDR3 is CASSLLDGNYGYTF. CDR3 DNA: TGTGCCAGCAGCCTCCTAGACGGTAACTATGGCTACACCTTC.

The V gene is TRBV12-3 or TRBV12-4, the J gene TRBJ1-2; possibly TRBD1 for D (5 bases). The CDR3 is 11 residues long. Trimming pared 5 bases from V and 5 bases from J, leaving 6 bases between. The CDR3 region has the DNA TGTGCCAGCAGTCAGGGTTATGGCTACACCTTC. This codes for CASSQGYGYTF.

The J gene is TRBJ1-1, the V gene TRBV18; 7 positions match TRBD1. CDR1 and CDR2 from the germline V gene are KGHSH and LQKENI. The CDR3 extends over 15 amino acids. The ends lost 6 bases at V and 2 bases at J; junction bases unmatched: 9. The CDR3 sequence: CASSQEQGRNTEAFF. The CDR3 bases are TGTGCCAGCTCCCAAGAACAGGGGAGAAACACTGAAGCTTTCTTT.

The CDR3 DNA is TGTGCCACCGGGGACAGGCACGTTTCTCTCTCCTACGAGCAGTACTTC. This translates into CATGDRHVSLSYEQYF. This chain connects TRBV10-3 to TRBJ2-7; TRBD1 matches 8 bases. J lost 0 bases, V lost 10 bases, and 14 bases had no gene match. Germline V gene data show CDR1 as ENHRY and CDR2 as SYGVKD. The CDR3 runs 16 residues.

CDR3 coding DNA: TGTGCCAGCAGCTCTGGACAGGCTCTCAACTATGGCTACACCTTC. It encodes CASSSGQALNYGYTF. The J gene is TRBJ1-2, the V gene TRBV7-8; 7 bases match TRBD1. The germline gives CDR1 SGHVS, CDR2 FQNEAQ. J lost 2 bases, V lost 4 bases, and 7 bases had no gene match. This CDR3 region has 15 residues.

The chain is built from TRBV7-2 and TRBJ1-1, with D possibly TRBD1 on 5 matching bases. V was cut by 5 bases and J by 8 bases, with 15 bases left in between. The CDR3 sequence is 13 residues long. Per germline, CDR1 SGHTA and CDR2 FQGNSA. The CDR3 sequence is CASSLGWGREAFF. The CDR3 nucleotides read TGTGCCAGCAGCCTCGGTTGGGGCAGGGAAGCTTTCTTT.

The chain is built from TRBV28 and TRBJ1-1, with 8 bases matching TRBD1. This CDR3 comprises 15 residues. The junction had 17 bases not matched to a gene; V was cut back by 6 bases and J by 11 bases. Germline-derived CDR1 and CDR2 are MDHEN and SYDVKM. The CDR3 is CASRASGGALQTAFF. Written as DNA, the CDR3 is TGTGCCAGCAGGGCGTCAGGGGGCGCTTTGCAAACGGCTTTCTTT.